The 26 T cell receptor beta chains below were found in one sample sequenced in a study of T-cell memory formation after mild COVID-19. MiXCR was run by TCRdb on the 5' RACE reads, yielding one entry per CDR3 protein. Counted here are a few hundred thousand distinct CDR3 sequences, 25% to 30% occurring once; the ten biggest clones make up approximately 13%. The sequenced sample consisted of PBMCs or a T cell subset sorted from them (not recorded which). The receptors were gathered from an adult woman who had mild COVID-19 (a few samples of this study predate the infection). Cell type and time point are not known.

The chain combines TRBV5-6 with TRBJ2-7; D is possibly TRBD2 (6 bases). Germline CDR1 reads SGHDT; CDR2 reads YYEEEE. CDR3 length: 14 residues. V shed 0 bases and J shed 4 bases, with 11 bases lying between them. CDR3: CASSLEASEYEQYF. In nucleotides, the CDR3 is TGTGCCAGCAGCTTGGAGGCTAGCGAGTACGAGCAGTACTTC.

In its sample, this clonotype was seen a few times. The J gene is TRBJ2-3, the V gene TRBV12-3 or TRBV12-4; TRBD2 matches at 8 bases. The V gene end was trimmed by 5 bases and the J gene end by 4 bases; junction bases not matched to a gene: 5. The CDR3 length is 14 residues. CDR3 in amino acids: CASSPAGAPDTQYF. The CDR3 DNA is TGTGCCAGCAGTCCAGCGGGGGCCCCAGATACGCAGTATTTT.

This sequence joins TRBV6-5 and TRBJ1-5; perhaps TRBD1 as D (5 bases). The CDR3 is made up of 13 amino acids. V dropped 7 bases and J dropped 9 bases, with 16 bases sitting between them. Germline V gene lookup returns CDR1 MNHEY and CDR2 SVGAGI. CDR3 nucleotide sequence: TGTGCCAGCACCCTAAAGGTGGGGGGGCCCCAGCATTTT. This codes for CASTLKVGGPQHF.

This clonotype was counted only a few times. The gene calls are TRBV5-1 and TRBJ2-7, with D possibly called TRBD1 or TRBD2 (5 bases each). The length of the CDR3 is 15 residues. Trimming cost V 2 bases and J 7 bases, with 19 bases left between them. Germline V gene sequence: CDR1 SGHRS, CDR2 YFSETQ. The CDR3 bases are TGCGCCAGCAGCTTCGACAGAGGAGGATTACGAGAGCAGTACTTC. Translating gives CASSFDRGGLREQYF.

This clonotype was seen a few times. The chain joins TRBV4-1 to TRBJ1-3, with D maybe TRBD1 (6 bases). V was clipped by 3 bases and J by 2 bases, with 8 bases between them. This CDR3 spans 14 amino acids. Germline V gene sequence: CDR1 MGHRA, CDR2 YSYEKL. In DNA, the CDR3 is TGCGCCAGCAGCCAGGGGGCGACTGGAAACACCATATATTTT. It codes for CASSQGATGNTIYF.

The chain is built from TRBV4-1 and TRBJ2-1; D call uncertain. V was clipped by 4 bases and J by 6 bases, with 7 bases between them. Germline CDR1 and CDR2: MGHRA and YSYEKL. The CDR3 consists of 12 residues. This chain's CDR3 is CASSRSSNEQFF. The CDR3 nucleotides are TGCGCCAGCAGCCGTTCTAGCAATGAGCAGTTCTTC.

The V and J genes are TRBV19 and TRBJ1-4; possibly TRBD1 for D (5 bases). CDR3 length: 17 amino acids. The V end was cut by 5 bases, the J end by 5 bases, with 21 bases between. Per germline, CDR1 LNHDA and CDR2 SQIVND (reference sequence). CDR3 sequence reads: CASSGGRSHKYNEKLFF. DNA for the CDR3: TGTGCCAGTAGTGGGGGTAGGTCCCACAAGTACAATGAAAAACTGTTTTTT.

The gene calls are TRBV9 and TRBJ2-7, with 7 bases fitting TRBD2. Per germline, CDR1 SGDLS and CDR2 YYNGEE. J was trimmed by 3 bases and V by 0 bases; bases with no gene match: 6. This CDR3 has 15 residues. The CDR3 DNA is TGTGCCAGCAGCGTAGGATTAGGGGAGGGCTACGAGCAGTACTTC. This gives the protein CASSVGLGEGYEQYF.

The sample holds a few counts of this clonotype. This rearrangement joins TRBV18 to TRBJ1-1, with 7 bases that match TRBD1. Germline V gives CDR1 KGHSH, CDR2 LQKENI. The ends lost 8 bases at V and 1 base at J; junction bases unmatched: 7. CDR3 length equals 14 residues. The CDR3 sequence: CASTRTGRNTEAFF. CDR3 DNA sequence: TGTGCCAGCACCCGGACAGGCAGGAACACTGAAGCTTTCTTT.

This clonotype has a handful of counts. The V and J genes are TRBV3-1 and TRBJ2-1, with D perhaps assigned TRBD1 or TRBD2 (5 bases each). The CDR3 spans 13 residues. CDR1 and CDR2 (germline): LGHDT, YNNKEL (reference sequence). Trimming pared 8 bases from V and 9 bases from J, leaving 17 bases between. Here the CDR3 DNA reads TGTGCCAGCCTCTCAAGCCCAGGGAGTGAGCAGTTCTTC. This translates into CASLSSPGSEQFF.

V and J are TRBV12-3 or TRBV12-4 and TRBJ1-5, with 7 bases aligning to TRBD1. There are 17 residues in the CDR3. V trimming: 3 bases; J trimming: 6 bases; junction bases outside the gene matches: 14. The CDR3 coding sequence is TGTGCCAGCAGTTTCCCCGTGACAGGGATCTTCGGTCAGCCCCAGCATTTT. Protein: CASSFPVTGIFGQPQHF.

This clonotype turned up a few times. This chain links TRBV20-1 with TRBJ2-7; TRBD2 agrees at 11 bases. CDR1 is DFQATT, CDR2 SNEGSKA, per germline (reference sequence). V lost 0 bases, J lost 5 bases, and 3 bases stayed unmatched. CDR3 size: 14 residues. Here the CDR3 DNA reads TGCAGTGCTAGAGATTGGGGACTAGCGGACGAGCAGTACTTC. This codes for CSARDWGLADEQYF.

This clonotype was detected only a few times. The chain carries TRBV20-1 and TRBJ2-2; possible D gene TRBD1, 5 bases. This CDR3 is built from 13 residues. V was clipped by 6 bases and J by 0 bases, with 8 bases between them. CDR1 is DFQATT, CDR2 SNEGSKA, per germline (reference sequence). CDR3 loop: CSAGRPNTGELFF. For the CDR3, the DNA is TGCAGTGCGGGGCGCCCGAACACCGGGGAGCTGTTTTTT.

This chain links TRBV5-1 with TRBJ2-7; 7 bases are shared with TRBD1. The trim removed 1 base at V and 6 bases at J, leaving 10 bases unmatched. Germline assignment: CDR1 SGHRS and CDR2 YFSETQ. The CDR3 is made up of 15 amino acids. CDR3 nucleotides: TGCGCCAGCAGCTTGTCCCCGACAGGGCCACGCGAGCAGTACTTC. Its protein product is CASSLSPTGPREQYF.

This clonotype was counted a few times. The CDR3 DNA reads as TGCAGTGCTATCCAGGATAGCAATCAGCCCCAGCATTTT. Translating it yields CSAIQDSNQPQHF. The rearrangement uses TRBV20-1 and TRBJ1-5; D not resolved. The germline CDR1 and CDR2 sequences are DFQATT and SNEGSKA (reference sequence). V was shortened by 4 bases and J by 0 bases, with 7 bases between the two germline ends. The length of the CDR3 is 13 residues.

This clonotype was seen a handful of times. V and J are TRBV11-2 and TRBJ1-1, with D possibly matching TRBD1 (5 bases). The CDR3 contains 16 residues. Germline V lookup: CDR1 SGHAT, CDR2 FQNNGV. Trimming stripped 1 base from V and 1 base from J, with 13 bases between. DNA for the CDR3: TGTGCCAGCAGCTTAGCAGGGATCGGGTCGAACACTGAAGCTTTCTTT. The encoded protein is CASSLAGIGSNTEAFF.

This clonotype has a handful of counts. The chain recombines TRBV24-1 with TRBJ2-3; perhaps D is TRBD1 or TRBD2 (7 bases each). Trimming took 2 bases from V and 5 from J, leaving 16 bases between them. This CDR3 spans 16 amino acids. Germline lookup yields CDR1 KGHDR and CDR2 SFDVKD. The CDR3, as DNA: TGTGCCACCAGTGATTCAAAGGCAGGGGGGGGAGATACGCAGTATTTT. Its translation: CATSDSKAGGGDTQYF.

CDR3 sequence: CASSLGLAGSSYEQYF. Here the CDR3 DNA reads TGTGCCAGCAGCTTAGGGTTAGCGGGGAGCTCCTACGAGCAGTACTTC. The chain joins TRBV7-8 to TRBJ2-7, with TRBD2 identical over 8 bases. There are 16 residues in the CDR3. The J segment lost 0 bases and the V segment lost 1 base, leaving 5 bases of the junction unmatched. Per germline, CDR1 SGHVS and CDR2 FQNEAQ.

The J gene is TRBJ2-1, the V gene TRBV5-5; 9 positions agree with TRBD2. The CDR3 is 13 amino acids. Germline V CDR1 and CDR2: SGHKS, YYEKEE (reference sequence). The V segment lost 2 bases and the J segment 10 bases; nucleotides outside the gene matches: 4. The CDR3 sequence is CASSFGLAGEQFF. The CDR3 DNA is TGTGCCAGCAGCTTTGGCCTAGCGGGAGAGCAGTTCTTC.

The table lists this clonotype with a few counts. V and J are TRBV7-2 and TRBJ2-2; TRBD2 aligns across 13 bases. The CDR3 covers 15 residues. Germline V gene lookup returns CDR1 SGHTA and CDR2 FQGNSA. V shed 5 bases, J shed 6 bases, and the junction held 3 bases outside the gene matches. CDR3 sequence (DNA): TGTGCCAGCAGCCCCGGGACTAGCGGGGCCGGGGAGCTGTTTTTT. It is translated as CASSPGTSGAGELFF.

The rearrangement uses TRBV5-6 and TRBJ2-5; unclear D gene. The CDR3 contains 15 residues. Germline CDR1 is SGHDT and CDR2 is YYEEEE. V lost 2 bases and J lost 5, with 16 bases in between. CDR3 coding DNA: TGTGCCAGCAGCTTCCCCTCGCGTTTGGAGGAGACCCAGTACTTC. This gives the protein CASSFPSRLEETQYF.

This clonotype has a handful of counts. This chain joins TRBV12-3 or TRBV12-4 and TRBJ2-2, with TRBD2 identical over 11 bases. V lost 4 bases, J lost 0 bases, and 7 bases stayed unmatched. CDR3 length: 18 residues. DNA of the CDR3: TGTGCCAGCAGTTGGCGACTAGCGGGGAACACGAACACCGGGGAGCTGTTTTTT. It yields the protein CASSWRLAGNTNTGELFF.

The CDR3 nucleotides are TGTGCCAGCAGCCAAGCACTTTACAAGGGGAACACTGAAGCTTTCTTT. It yields the protein CASSQALYKGNTEAFF. The rearrangement links TRBV3-1 to TRBJ1-1; D ambiguous. Trimming removed 1 base from V and 1 base from J, with 13 bases in between. CDR3 size: 16 residues. Germline V CDR1 and CDR2: LGHDT, YNNKEL (reference sequence). The variable domain in full, with the rest retrieved from reference TRBV3-1 and TRBJ1-1, is DTAVSQTPKYLVTQMGNDKSIKCEQNLGHDTMYWYKQDSKKFLKIMFSYNNKELIINETVPNRFSPKSPDKAHLNLHINSLELGDSAVYFCASSQALYKGNTEAFFGQGTRLTVV.

The chain joins TRBV29-1 to TRBJ1-1; 10 positions match TRBD1. Germline V gene lookup returns CDR1 SQVTM and CDR2 ANQGSEA. CDR3 size: 14 residues. The ends lost 7 bases at V and 5 bases at J; junction bases unmatched: 10. CDR3 nucleotide sequence: TGCAGCGGCGCCGGGACAGGGGACAAGACTGAAGCTTTCTTT. This codes for CSGAGTGDKTEAFF.

This clonotype was detected once. This rearrangement joins TRBV6-6 to TRBJ1-1, with 10 bases matching TRBD1. CDR3 length: 16 residues. The V gene's germline CDR1 is MNHNY and CDR2 SVGAGI (reference sequence). V lost 0 bases, J lost 2 bases, and 3 bases stayed unmatched. The chain's CDR3 is CASSYSVTGGNTEAFF. CDR3 bases: TGTGCCAGCAGTTACTCCGTGACAGGGGGCAACACTGAAGCTTTCTTT.

This clonotype was seen more than once but under ten times. V and J are TRBV20-1 and TRBJ1-1; the D gene is possibly TRBD1 (5 bases). The CDR3 is 14 amino acids. Trimming shortened V by 4 bases and J by 0 bases, and 12 bases separated the two germline ends. Germline CDR1 DFQATT, CDR2 SNEGSKA (reference sequence). This CDR3 reads CSATEGTVNTEAFF. CDR3 nucleotides: TGCAGTGCTACTGAAGGGACGGTGAACACTGAAGCTTTCTTT.